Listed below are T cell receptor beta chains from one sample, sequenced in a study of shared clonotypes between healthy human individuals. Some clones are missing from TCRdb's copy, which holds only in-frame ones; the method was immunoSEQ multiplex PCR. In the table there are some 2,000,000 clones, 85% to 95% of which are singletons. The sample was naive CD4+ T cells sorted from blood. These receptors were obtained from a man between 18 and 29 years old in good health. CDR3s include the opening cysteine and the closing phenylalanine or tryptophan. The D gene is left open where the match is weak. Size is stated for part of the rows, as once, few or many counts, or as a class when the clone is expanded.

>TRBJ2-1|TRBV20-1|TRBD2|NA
CSGGLANEQFF
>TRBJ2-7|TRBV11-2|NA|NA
CASSPIGSPYEQYF
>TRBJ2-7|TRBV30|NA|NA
CAWTLTGGLGTYEQYF
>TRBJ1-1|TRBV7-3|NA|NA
CASSLGMEGRTEAFF
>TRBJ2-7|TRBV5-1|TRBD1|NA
CASNKGALLDEQYF
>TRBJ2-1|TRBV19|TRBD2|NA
CASSPLAGDSWNEQFF
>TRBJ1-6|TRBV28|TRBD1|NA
CASSLGQPNSPLHF
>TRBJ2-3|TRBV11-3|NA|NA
CASSLGPASTDTQYF
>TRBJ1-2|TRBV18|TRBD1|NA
CASVSGDSENYGYTF
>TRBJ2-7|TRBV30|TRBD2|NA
CAWSRLAGYEQYF
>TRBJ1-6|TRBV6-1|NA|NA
CASTWGDWTNSPLHF
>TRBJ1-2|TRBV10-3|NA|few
CAISESERGHGYTF
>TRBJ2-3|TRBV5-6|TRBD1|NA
CASSLVSQGAFSGDTQYF
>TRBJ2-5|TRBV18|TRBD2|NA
CASSPRLTSGRETQYF
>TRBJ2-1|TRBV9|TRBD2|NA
CASSPRTSGTPSYNEQFF
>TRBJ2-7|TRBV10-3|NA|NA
CAISEGGTTYEQYF
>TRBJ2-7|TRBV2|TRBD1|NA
CASSRRPGQGAYEQYF
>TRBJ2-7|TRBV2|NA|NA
CASSEVQESYEQYF
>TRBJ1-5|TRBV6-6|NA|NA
CASNFNTMIPNQPQHF
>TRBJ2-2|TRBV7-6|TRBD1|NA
CASSLALYRTGTGELFF
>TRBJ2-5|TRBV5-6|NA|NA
CASSLQQQETQYF
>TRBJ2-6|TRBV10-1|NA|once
CASSDQSLSSGANVLTF
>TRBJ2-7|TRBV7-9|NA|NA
CASSPWLLTTNLYEQYF
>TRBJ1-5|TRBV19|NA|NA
CASSVTARGSNQPQHF
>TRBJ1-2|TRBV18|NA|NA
CASSLREFNYGYTF
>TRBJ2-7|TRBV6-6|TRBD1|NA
CASSYGTGVTYEQYF
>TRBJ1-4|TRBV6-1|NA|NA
CASSDWGGYEKLFF
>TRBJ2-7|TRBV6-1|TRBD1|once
CASSDPQGRRGLYEQYF
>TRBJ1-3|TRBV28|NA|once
CASYSGALSGNTIYF
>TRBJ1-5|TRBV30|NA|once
CAWLYSNQPQHF
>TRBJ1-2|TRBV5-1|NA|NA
CASRPGPGKGYTF
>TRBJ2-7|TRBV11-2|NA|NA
CASSFTGYEQYF
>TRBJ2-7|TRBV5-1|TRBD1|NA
CASSFRTGYEQYF
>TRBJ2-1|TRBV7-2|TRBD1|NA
CASSPSGTGGHEQFF
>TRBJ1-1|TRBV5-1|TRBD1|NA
CASSLDRGGTEAFF
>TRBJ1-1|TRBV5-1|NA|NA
CASSLVVGSGGEAFF
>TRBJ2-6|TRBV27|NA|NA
CASNRDFGANVLTF
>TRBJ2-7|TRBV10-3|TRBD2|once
CAISRGLDASYEQYF
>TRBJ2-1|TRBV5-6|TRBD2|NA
CASSLTSGGRYNEQFF
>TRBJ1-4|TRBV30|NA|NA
CAWATGSNEKLFF
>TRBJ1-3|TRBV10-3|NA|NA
CAITLDRKNGNTIYF
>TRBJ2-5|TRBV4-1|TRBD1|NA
CASSHPGQKETQYF
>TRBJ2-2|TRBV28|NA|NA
CASSPYFRGPTGELFF
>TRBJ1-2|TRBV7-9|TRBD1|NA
CASSYGQGALDGYTF
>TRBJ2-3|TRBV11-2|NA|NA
CASSNSLPGERSTDTQYF
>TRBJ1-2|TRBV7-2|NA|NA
CASSSTMLYGYTF
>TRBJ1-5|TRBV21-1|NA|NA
CASIPGVSDDQPQHF
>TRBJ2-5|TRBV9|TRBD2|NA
CASSGTGLAGQETQYF
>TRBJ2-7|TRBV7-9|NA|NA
CASSSSAGSREQYF
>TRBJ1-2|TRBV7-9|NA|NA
CASSLMGPQLYGYTF
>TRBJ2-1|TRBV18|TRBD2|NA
CASSPLAGGYNEQFF
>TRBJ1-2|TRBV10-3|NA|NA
CAISELEGGPYGYTF
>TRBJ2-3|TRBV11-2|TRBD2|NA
CASSFGRLAGRLTDTQYF
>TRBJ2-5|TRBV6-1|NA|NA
CASSEILQETQYF